The 14 T cell receptor beta chains given below trace back to one sample, sequenced in a study of blood T cell repertoires in COVID-19. Only in-frame clones appear in the TCRdb table, and some are missing; sequencing was by immunoSEQ multiplex PCR. The sample includes a few hundred thousand clones, 75% to 90% of them seen just once. Sequencing was carried out using PBMCs or T cells enriched from blood (not recorded which). These receptors all stem from a woman in her twenties or thirties who had recovered from COVID-19.

The V call is TRBV18, the J call TRBJ2-2, with D perhaps matching TRBD2 (6 bases). From germline, CDR1 is KGHSH and CDR2 LQKENI. V was pared by 3 bases and J by 5 bases, with 16 bases between. This CDR3 has 16 amino acids. The CDR3 protein is CASSPLGGTGTGELFF. The CDR3 DNA follows: TGTGCCAGCTCACCCCTTGGCGGGACCGGGACCGGGGAGCTGTTTTTT. Filled out from reference TRBV18 and TRBJ2-2, the complete variable domain reads NAGVMQNPRHLVRRRGQEARLRCSPMKGHSHVYWYRQLPEEGLKFMVYLQKENIIDESGMPKERFSAEFPKEGPSILRIQQVVRGDSAAYFCASSPLGGTGTGELFFGEGSRLTVL.

The chain combines TRBV11-3 with TRBJ2-3, with 8 bases lining up with TRBD2. This CDR3 comprises 15 residues. Germline V gene sequence: CDR1 SGHNT, CDR2 YENEEA. V lost 5 bases, J lost 0 bases, and 4 bases stayed unmatched. CDR3 in amino acids: CASSPAGVSTDTQYF. In DNA form, the CDR3 reads TGTGCCAGCAGCCCAGCGGGAGTTAGCACAGATACGCAGTATTTT.

CDR3 protein: CASSILSSGETQYF. The CDR3 nucleotides read TGTGCCAGCAGCATACTCTCTAGCGGAGAGACCCAGTACTTC. J is TRBJ2-5 and V is TRBV7-2; 7 nucleotides line up with TRBD2. V lost 5 bases to trimming and J lost 4 bases; unmatched junction nucleotides: 7. The CDR3 loop spans 14 amino acids. CDR1 is SGHTA and CDR2 is FQGNSA in the germline V gene.

This clone was detected a few times. The V gene is TRBV30, the J gene TRBJ2-5; 13 bases are shared with TRBD2. Germline V gives CDR1 GTSNPN, CDR2 SVGIG (reference sequence). This CDR3 has 14 amino acids. J lost 5 bases, V lost 5 bases, and 5 bases had no gene match. The CDR3 DNA reads as TGTGCCTGGGGACTAGCGGGAGTCGGTGAGACCCAGTACTTC. Its protein is CAWGLAGVGETQYF.

This chain connects TRBV2 to TRBJ2-7, with D uncertain. The CDR3 contains 14 residues. Germline CDR1 is SNHLY and CDR2 is FYNNEI. The V and J ends lost 4 bases and 2 bases respectively, with 12 bases between them. CDR3 nucleotides: TGTGCCAGCAGTGGTGTCGTAAATACCTACGAGCAGTACTTC. The encoded protein is CASSGVVNTYEQYF.

This chain joins TRBV10-3 and TRBJ1-1; D gene unclear. The CDR3 totals 14 residues. The V end was cut by 2 bases, the J end by 3 bases, with 10 bases between. Germline V gene lookup returns CDR1 ENHRY and CDR2 SYGVKD. The CDR3 region has the DNA TGTGCCATCAGTGAGGTCCGGGGAGACACTGAAGCTTTCTTT. It codes for CAISEVRGDTEAFF.

The chain is built from TRBV5-3 and TRBJ2-1; D may be TRBD2 (5 bases). TRBV5-3 is an ORF, with its function uncertain. The CDR3 covers 13 residues. V was trimmed by 0 bases and J by 6 bases, leaving 7 bases between them. DNA for the CDR3: TGTGCCAGAAGCTTGGGGGGAGTCAATGAGCAGTTCTTC. Its protein is CARSLGGVNEQFF.

The chain joins TRBV19 to TRBJ2-5; possibly TRBD2 for D (5 bases). Germline values: CDR1 LNHDA, CDR2 SQIVND (reference sequence). The CDR3 spans 13 residues. Trimming removed 5 bases from V and 2 bases from J, with 9 bases in between. The CDR3 sequence is CASSFRGQETQYF. The CDR3 DNA sequence: TGTGCCAGTAGTTTCCGGGGTCAAGAGACCCAGTACTTC.

This rearrangement joins TRBV19 to TRBJ1-2; D might be TRBD1 (5 bases). The V and J ends lost 2 bases and 3 bases respectively, with 7 bases between them. The CDR3 runs 13 residues. Germline assignment: CDR1 LNHDA and CDR2 SQIVND (reference sequence). Here the CDR3 reads CASSIKQDYGYTF. The CDR3 bases are TGTGCCAGTAGTATAAAACAGGACTATGGCTACACCTTC.

The chain carries TRBV7-3 and TRBJ2-1; TRBD2 agrees at 9 bases. The CDR3 sequence is 14 residues long. The germline gives CDR1 SGHTA, CDR2 FQGTGA. The junction had 0 bases not matched to a gene; V was cut back by 3 bases and J by 3 bases. In DNA, the CDR3 is TGTGCCAGCAGCTTTAGCGGGAGCTACAATGAGCAGTTCTTC. This gives the protein CASSFSGSYNEQFF.

V is TRBV6-5 and J is TRBJ2-7; TRBD1 matches 7 bases. The CDR3 extends over 16 amino acids. V lost 0 bases, J lost 2 bases, and 7 bases stayed unmatched. Germline V gives CDR1 MNHEY, CDR2 SVGAGI. CDR3 coding DNA: TGTGCCAGCAGTTACTCGCCGGGACAGACCACCTACGAGCAGTACTTC. Translation gives CASSYSPGQTTYEQYF.

The J gene is TRBJ1-2, the V gene TRBV7-2; D ambiguous. The CDR3 sequence is 12 residues long. Between the trimmed V and J ends, which lost 5 bases and 7 bases, there was a span of 11 bases. Germline V gene sequence: CDR1 SGHTA, CDR2 FQGNSA. CDR3 sequence (DNA): TGTGCCAGCAGCGTGCTCGCCGGTGGCTACACCTTC. Translation: CASSVLAGGYTF.

The chain uses TRBV19 and TRBJ2-5, with 7 bases matching TRBD1. Trimming removed 4 bases from V and 5 bases from J; junction bases left unmatched: 4. Germline V lookup: CDR1 LNHDA, CDR2 SQIVND (reference sequence). The length of the CDR3 is 13 residues. This CDR3 reads CASSTTGRETQYF. As DNA, the CDR3 is TGTGCCAGTAGTACGACAGGGCGCGAGACCCAGTACTTC.

CDR3 amino acids: CASSLRHNRGEQFF. CDR3 coding DNA: TGTGCCAGCAGCTTGCGCCATAACAGGGGGGAGCAGTTCTTC. The chain is built from TRBV28 and TRBJ2-1; 8 bases are a match to TRBD1. The V and J ends lost 6 bases and 10 bases, in that order; junction bases with no gene match: 11. This CDR3 comprises 14 residues. CDR1 is MDHEN and CDR2 is SYDVKM in the germline V gene. The full variable domain, in which reference TRBV28 and TRBJ2-1 provide the parts outside the CDR3, is DVKVTQSSRYLVKRTGEKVFLECVQDMDHENMFWYRQDPGLGLRLIYFSYDVKMKEKGDIPEGYSVSREKKERFSLILESASTNQTSMYLCASSLRHNRGEQFFGPGTRLTVL.